This record looks at one TCR beta chain sequence and its context. The data are from a study of T cell changes during pregnancy in multiple sclerosis. After removal of 1 base from V and 5 bases from J, the junction contained 6 bases not matched to a gene. Germline V gene lookup returns CDR1 SGHRS and CDR2 YFSETQ. This CDR3 is built from 15 residues. Generated by immunoSEQ multiplex PCR, the TCRdb table keeps only in-frame clones and is missing some. The sample carries about 30,000 clones, approximately 94% recorded once. Sequences were derived from CD4+ T cells from peripheral blood mononuclear cells, sampled after pregnancy. The receptor's source is a female donor with multiple sclerosis, enrolled in a pregnancy study. V and J are TRBV5-1 and TRBJ2-7, with 10 bases lining up with TRBD1. The CDR3 DNA follows: TGCGCCAGCAGCTTGATGACAGGGGGCGAAAACGAGCAGTACTTC. Its protein product is CASSLMTGGENEQYF.